These 17 T cell receptor beta chains were all obtained from the same sample, sequenced in a study of human T cells and chemical hapten exposure (dated by TCRdb to 2020 to 2022). The protocol used for the library was RACE. Sequencing used a NextSeq 500. Using fastp trimming at Q25 and MiXCR clonotype assembly, TCRdb reanalyzed the public sequencing data and kept in-frame beta chains. Rows are combined by CDR3 protein, so each entry shows the most common genes and DNA. For this sample the table gives a few hundred thousand distinct CDR3 sequences, of which around 5% were detected only once. Clones ranked in the top ten supply 2% to 2.5% of the sample. Interpreted using the paper, the time point label stands for: patch test 1, 2 weeks after DPC sensitization. Sample treatment or condition, as interpreted from the label and publication: therapeutic diphenylcyclopropenone sensitization with weekly scalp DPC.

Sequences were derived from whole blood, sampled in connection with sensitization to the hapten diphenylcyclopropenone (DPC). All receptors derive from a woman between 50 and 59 years old with alopecia areata. Some clones in this sample may be carry-over from other donors' samples.

This clonotype was counted many times. The rearrangement links TRBV13 to TRBJ1-1, with a tentative D call TRBD1 (6 bases). Trimming pared 5 bases from V and 2 bases from J, leaving 15 bases between. This CDR3 has 15 residues. The V gene's germline CDR1 is PRHDT and CDR2 FYEKMQ (reference sequence). The CDR3, as DNA: TGTGCCAGCAGCCTTCGGACAGAGCCCAACACTGAAGCTTTCTTT. This gives the protein CASSLRTEPNTEAFF.

There are many counts of this clonotype. The CDR3, as DNA: TGCAGTGCTAGAGATCCAGGGGGCTCTGGAAACACCATATATTTT. Residues: CSARDPGGSGNTIYF. V and J are TRBV20-1 and TRBJ1-3; 7 bases are shared with TRBD1. V lost 0 bases, J lost 0 bases, and 2 bases stayed unmatched. Germline values: CDR1 DFQATT, CDR2 SNEGSKA (reference sequence). The length of the CDR3 is 15 residues.

In its sample, this clonotype was seen many times. This chain uses TRBV20-1 with TRBJ1-6; 11 nucleotides match TRBD1. Germline CDR1 DFQATT, CDR2 SNEGSKA (reference sequence). Losses at the gene ends were 0 bases for V and 0 bases for J; bases not matched to a gene: 7. The CDR3 loop spans 19 amino acids. Here the CDR3 reads CSARDTGTGGPSYNSPLHF. The CDR3 DNA sequence: TGCAGTGCTAGAGACACCGGGACAGGGGGACCCTCCTATAATTCACCCCTCCACTTT.

This clonotype was counted between two and nine times. The gene calls are TRBV15 and TRBJ1-1; D gene uncertain. The CDR3 is made up of 14 amino acids. The germline V and J ends were trimmed by 3 bases and 6 bases, with 14 bases remaining between them. Looked up from germline, CDR1 is LNHNV and CDR2 is YYDKDF (reference sequence). The CDR3 protein is CATSSFSVGPEAFF. CDR3 coding DNA: TGTGCCACCAGCAGTTTTTCAGTAGGTCCTGAAGCTTTCTTT.

This clonotype was counted at least ten times. V and J are TRBV7-9 and TRBJ1-1; D is undetermined. This CDR3 is 14 amino acids long. CDR1 and CDR2 from the germline V gene are SEHNR and FQNEAQ (reference sequence). Deletions cut 5 bases from V and 4 bases from J, with 14 bases between. The CDR3 DNA sequence: TGTGCCAGCAGCGGATTACAGAGGCGCACTGAAGCTTTCTTT. Encoded protein: CASSGLQRRTEAFF.

The rearrangement uses TRBV6-5 and TRBJ2-1, with 11 bases that match TRBD2. Trimming cost V 7 bases and J 8 bases; bases outside gene matches: 7. The CDR3 is 14 residues long. Germline assignment: CDR1 MNHEY and CDR2 SVGAGI. CDR3 sequence reads: CASNRLAGNDEQFF. Written as DNA, the CDR3 is TGTGCCAGCAACAGACTAGCGGGAAACGATGAGCAGTTCTTC.

CDR3 DNA sequence: TGTGCCAGCAACTACGGGGGAGCCCAAGAGACCCAGTACTTC. This gives the protein CASNYGGAQETQYF. The chain carries TRBV6-1 and TRBJ2-5; D perhaps matches TRBD2 (6 bases). V lost 7 bases, J lost 1 base, and 13 bases lay in between. Per germline, CDR1 MNHNS and CDR2 SASEGT. The length of the CDR3 is 14 residues.

At least ten counts were recorded for this clonotype. V usage is TRBV9 and J usage is TRBJ2-7; a weak D match, TRBD1 (6 bases). V lost 4 bases, J lost 3 bases, and 14 bases lay in between. The CDR3 covers 14 residues. Germline lookup yields CDR1 SGDLS and CDR2 YYNGEE. The CDR3 protein is CASSIGQKDYEQYF. DNA of the CDR3: TGTGCCAGCAGCATTGGACAGAAAGACTACGAGCAGTACTTC.

V gene TRBV29-1 combines with J gene TRBJ2-4; TRBD1 aligns across 7 bases. V shed 4 bases and J 6 bases; nucleotides not matched to a gene: 15. This CDR3 spans 16 amino acids. Germline V gene data show CDR1 as SQVTM and CDR2 as ANQGSEA. For the CDR3, the DNA is TGCAGCGTTGTAAGTGGCAGGGGGATGTTCAGAAACATTCAGTACTTC. Its protein product is CSVVSGRGMFRNIQYF.

V and J are TRBV6-2 or TRBV6-3 and TRBJ2-5; 9 bases align to TRBD2. The CDR3 length is 15 residues. The junction had 13 bases not matched to a gene; V was cut back by 8 bases and J by 6 bases. Germline CDR1 and CDR2: MNHEY and SVGEGT. CDR3 residues: CASLPSRTSVKTQYF. In nucleotides, the CDR3 is TGTGCCAGCCTTCCAAGCCGGACTAGCGTAAAGACCCAGTACTTC.

Many counts were recorded for this clonotype. The chain is built from TRBV28 and TRBJ2-4; 12 nucleotides agree with TRBD2. The V and J ends lost 4 bases and 10 bases, in that order; junction bases with no gene match: 11. Per the germline V gene, CDR1 is MDHEN and CDR2 is SYDVKM. The CDR3 spans 16 residues. In DNA, the CDR3 is TGTGCCAGCAGTTCGATCATTGGACTAGCGGGAAGGATTCAGTACTTC. Translation gives CASSSIIGLAGRIQYF.

This clonotype was recorded at least ten times. The chain employs TRBV4-1 and TRBJ1-4; D ambiguous. Trimming removed 6 bases from V and 14 bases from J, with 25 bases in between. The CDR3 extends over 15 amino acids. Germline lookup yields CDR1 MGHRA and CDR2 YSYEKL. The CDR3 reads CASSRILDGLGSLFF. As DNA, the CDR3 is TGCGCCAGCAGTCGAATACTGGACGGCTTAGGTTCGCTGTTTTTT.

The rearrangement uses TRBV12-3 or TRBV12-4 and TRBJ2-1, with D perhaps matching TRBD1 (5 bases). Trimming cost V 3 bases and J 2 bases, with 11 bases left between them. The CDR3 consists of 15 residues. CDR3 sequence reads: CASSFQADTYNEQFF. The DNA of the CDR3 is TGTGCCAGCAGTTTTCAGGCGGACACCTACAATGAGCAGTTCTTC.

At least ten counts were recorded for this clonotype. The chain carries TRBV6-2 or TRBV6-3 and TRBJ1-1; D is undetermined. This CDR3 comprises 16 residues. The germline V gene has CDR1 MNHEY and CDR2 SVGEGT. V lost 8 bases, J lost 0 bases, and 19 bases lay in between. CDR3 sequence (DNA): TGTGCCAGCGGTGACAAAAAAGGGCCTATGAACACTGAAGCTTTCTTT. Protein product: CASGDKKGPMNTEAFF.

The gene calls are TRBV13 and TRBJ2-7, with a tentative D call TRBD1 (5 bases). CDR1 PRHDT and CDR2 FYEKMQ come from the germline V gene (reference sequence). The CDR3 is made up of 13 amino acids. With 7 bases removed from V and 5 bases from J, the gap between germline ends came to 15 bases. The CDR3, as DNA: TGTGCCAGCAACCCGATGGGGCCGGACGAGCAGTACTTC. Its protein product is CASNPMGPDEQYF. Supplemented by reference TRBV13 and TRBJ2-7, the full variable domain reads AAGVIQSPRHLIKEKRETATLKCYPIPRHDTVYWYQQGPGQDPQFLISFYEKMQSDKGSIPDRFSAQQFSDYHSELNMSSLELGDSALYFCASNPMGPDEQYFGPGTRLTVT.

This clonotype came up a few times. The chain carries TRBV12-3 or TRBV12-4 and TRBJ1-1, with D perhaps matching TRBD1 (6 bases). There are 15 residues in the CDR3. Trimming pared 6 bases from V and 1 base from J, leaving 15 bases between. The CDR3 sequence: CASSIRGGTNTEAFF. DNA of the CDR3: TGTGCCAGCAGCATTAGGGGGGGGACGAACACTGAAGCTTTCTTT.

This rearrangement joins TRBV2 to TRBJ1-1; possibly TRBD1 for D (5 bases). The germline V gene encodes CDR1 SNHLY and CDR2 FYNNEI. Trimming pared 5 bases from V and 1 base from J, leaving 11 bases between. This CDR3 comprises 14 residues. Here the CDR3 DNA reads TGTGCCAGCAGTCTGGACACACCGAACACTGAAGCTTTCTTT. Protein product: CASSLDTPNTEAFF.